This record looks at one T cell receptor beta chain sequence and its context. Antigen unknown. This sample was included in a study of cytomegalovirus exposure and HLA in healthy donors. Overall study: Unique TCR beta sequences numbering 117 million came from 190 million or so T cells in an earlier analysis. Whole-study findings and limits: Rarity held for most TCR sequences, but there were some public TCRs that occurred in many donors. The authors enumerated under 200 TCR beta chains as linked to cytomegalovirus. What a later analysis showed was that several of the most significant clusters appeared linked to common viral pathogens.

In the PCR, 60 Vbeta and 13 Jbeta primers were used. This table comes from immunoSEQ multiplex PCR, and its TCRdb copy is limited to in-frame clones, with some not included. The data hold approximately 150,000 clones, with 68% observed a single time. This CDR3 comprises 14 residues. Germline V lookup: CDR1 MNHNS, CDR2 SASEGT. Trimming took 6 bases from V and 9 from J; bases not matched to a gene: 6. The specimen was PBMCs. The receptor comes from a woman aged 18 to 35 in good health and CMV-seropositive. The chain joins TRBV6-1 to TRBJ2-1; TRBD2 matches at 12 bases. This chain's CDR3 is CASRSSGGALEQFF. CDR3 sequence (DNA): TGTGCCAGCAGGTCTAGCGGGGGGGCCCTTGAGCAGTTCTTC.